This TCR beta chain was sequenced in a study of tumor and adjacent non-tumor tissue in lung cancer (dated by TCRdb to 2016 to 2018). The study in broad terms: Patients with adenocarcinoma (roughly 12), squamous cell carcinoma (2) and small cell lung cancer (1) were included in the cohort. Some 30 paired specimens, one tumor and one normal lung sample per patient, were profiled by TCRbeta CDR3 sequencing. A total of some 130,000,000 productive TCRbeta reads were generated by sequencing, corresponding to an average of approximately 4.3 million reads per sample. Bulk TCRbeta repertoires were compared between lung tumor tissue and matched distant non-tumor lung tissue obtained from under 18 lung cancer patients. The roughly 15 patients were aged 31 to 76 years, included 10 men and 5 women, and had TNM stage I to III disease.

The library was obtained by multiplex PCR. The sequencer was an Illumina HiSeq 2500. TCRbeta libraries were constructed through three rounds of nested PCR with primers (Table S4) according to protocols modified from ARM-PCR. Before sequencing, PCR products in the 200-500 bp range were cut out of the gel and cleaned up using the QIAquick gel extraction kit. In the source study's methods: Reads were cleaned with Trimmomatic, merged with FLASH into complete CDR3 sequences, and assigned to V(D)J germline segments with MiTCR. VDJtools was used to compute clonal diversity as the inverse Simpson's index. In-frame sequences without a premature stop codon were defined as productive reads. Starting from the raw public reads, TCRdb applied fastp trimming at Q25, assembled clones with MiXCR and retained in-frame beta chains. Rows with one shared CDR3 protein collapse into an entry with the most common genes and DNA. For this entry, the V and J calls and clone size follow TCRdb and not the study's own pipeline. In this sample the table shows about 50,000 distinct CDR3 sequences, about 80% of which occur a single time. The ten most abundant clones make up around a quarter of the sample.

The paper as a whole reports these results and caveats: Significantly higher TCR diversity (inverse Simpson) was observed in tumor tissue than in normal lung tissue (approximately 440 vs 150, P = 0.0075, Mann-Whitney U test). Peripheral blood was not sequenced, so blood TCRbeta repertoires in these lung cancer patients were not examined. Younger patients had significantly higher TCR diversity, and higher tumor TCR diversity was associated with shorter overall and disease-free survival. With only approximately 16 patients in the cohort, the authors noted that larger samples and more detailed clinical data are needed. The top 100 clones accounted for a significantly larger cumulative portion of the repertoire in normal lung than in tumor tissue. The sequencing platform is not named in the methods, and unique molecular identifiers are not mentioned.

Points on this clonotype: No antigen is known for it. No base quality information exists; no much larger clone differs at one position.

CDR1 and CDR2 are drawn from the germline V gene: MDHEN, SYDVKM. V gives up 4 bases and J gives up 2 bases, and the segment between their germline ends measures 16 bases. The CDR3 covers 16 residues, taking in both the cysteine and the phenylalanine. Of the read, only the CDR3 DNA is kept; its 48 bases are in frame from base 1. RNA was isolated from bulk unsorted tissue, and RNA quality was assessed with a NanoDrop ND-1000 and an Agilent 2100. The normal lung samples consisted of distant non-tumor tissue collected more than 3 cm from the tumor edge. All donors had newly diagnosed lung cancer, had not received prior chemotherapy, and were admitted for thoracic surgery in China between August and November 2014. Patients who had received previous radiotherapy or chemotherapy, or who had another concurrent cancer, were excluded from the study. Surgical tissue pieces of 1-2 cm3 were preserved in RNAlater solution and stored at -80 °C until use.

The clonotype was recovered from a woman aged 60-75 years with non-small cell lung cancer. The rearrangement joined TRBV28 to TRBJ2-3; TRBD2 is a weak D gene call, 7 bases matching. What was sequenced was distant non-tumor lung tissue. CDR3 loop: CASSSTGGGHTDTQYF. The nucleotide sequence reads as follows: TGTGCCAGCAGTTCAACGGGGGGCGGGCACACAGATACGCAGTATTTT.